Listed here are 20 T cell receptor beta chains from one sample, sequenced in a study of response to subunit inactivated influenza vaccine. MiXCR was run by TCRdb on the RT-PCR reads, yielding one entry per CDR3 protein. The data contain about 780,000 distinct CDR3 sequences, roughly 20% of them singletons. Sequenced material: PBMCs from blood, taken about 5 days after vaccination. The receptors were sampled from a man aged 50-60 years who received an inactivated influenza vaccine.

The chain carries TRBV7-2 and TRBJ1-5, with a possible D match to TRBD1 (6 bases). With 3 bases removed from V and 0 bases from J, the gap between germline ends came to 9 bases. Germline CDR1 and CDR2: SGHTA and FQGNSA. This CDR3 has 15 amino acids. DNA for the CDR3: TGTGCCAGCAGCTTTCAGGGGATTAGCAATCAGCCCCAGCATTTT. Protein product: CASSFQGISNQPQHF.

The J gene is TRBJ2-6, the V gene TRBV28; D unresolved. V was trimmed by 6 bases and J by 2 bases, leaving 11 bases between them. Per the germline V gene, CDR1 is MDHEN and CDR2 is SYDVKM. This CDR3 is 15 amino acids long. The CDR3 nucleotides are TGTGCCAGCAGAAGGGTGCAAGCTGGGGCCAACGTCCTGACTTTC. Protein sequence: CASRRVQAGANVLTF.

This clonotype was seen more than once but under ten times. The chain combines TRBV20-1 with TRBJ1-1; D remains ambiguous. Trimming left V 0 bases short and J 4 bases short, with 12 bases between. CDR3 size: 14 residues. Germline CDR1 and CDR2: DFQATT and SNEGSKA (reference sequence). The CDR3 DNA reads TGCAGTGCTAGAGATCCAGCGGGATTCACTGAAGCTTTCTTT. Protein: CSARDPAGFTEAFF.

The V call is TRBV20-1, the J call TRBJ2-5, with D tentatively TRBD2 (5 bases). This CDR3 has 12 amino acids. Germline V lookup: CDR1 DFQATT, CDR2 SNEGSKA (reference sequence). The germline V and J ends were trimmed by 4 bases and 6 bases, with 12 bases remaining between them. CDR3 sequence reads: CSATSSRKTQYF. The CDR3 region has the DNA TGCAGTGCTACCTCTAGCCGCAAGACCCAGTACTTC.

In this sample, this clonotype turned up a few times. The chain carries TRBV12-3 or TRBV12-4 and TRBJ2-1; D tentatively reads TRBD1 or TRBD2 (5 bases each). The V end was cut by 5 bases, the J end by 2 bases, with 13 bases between. The length of the CDR3 is 15 residues. The CDR3: CASSGGRKTYNEQFF. DNA for the CDR3: TGTGCCAGCAGTGGGGGACGGAAAACCTACAATGAGCAGTTCTTC.

The chain is built from TRBV28 and TRBJ2-1, with TRBD2 identical over 8 bases. V lost 6 bases to trimming and J lost 7 bases; unmatched junction nucleotides: 14. Germline-derived CDR1 and CDR2 are MDHEN and SYDVKM. The CDR3 consists of 16 residues. CDR3 bases: TGTGCCAGCAGCTCTAACGGAGGACTAGCAAAGAATGAGCAGTTCTTC. This translates into CASSSNGGLAKNEQFF.

This clonotype was seen once. The chain links TRBV11-1 to TRBJ2-6; TRBD2 matches 8 bases. V lost 0 bases to trimming and J lost 0 bases; unmatched junction nucleotides: 4. Per germline, CDR1 SGHAT and CDR2 FQDESV (reference sequence). CDR3 length equals 18 residues. The CDR3 loop reads CASSLAPGGASGANVLTF. The CDR3 DNA is TGTGCCAGCAGCTTAGCGCCGGGGGGGGCCTCTGGGGCCAACGTCCTGACTTTC.

The CDR3 DNA sequence: TGTGCCAGCAGCCCCGGACTAGCGGGGCATGAGCAGTTCTTC. This gives the protein CASSPGLAGHEQFF. J is TRBJ2-1 and V is TRBV7-2, with 12 bases lining up with TRBD2. The CDR3 runs to 14 residues. Germline V lookup: CDR1 SGHTA, CDR2 FQGNSA. Trimming cost V 5 bases and J 8 bases; bases outside gene matches: 4.

The rearrangement uses TRBV7-2 and TRBJ2-2; D might be TRBD1 (6 bases). CDR3 length: 16 amino acids. Trimming shortened V by 1 base and J by 2 bases, and 11 bases separated the two germline ends. Looked up from germline, CDR1 is SGHTA and CDR2 is FQGNSA. As DNA, the CDR3 is TGTGCCAGCAGCTTAGGAGGGACATTAAACACCGGGGAGCTGTTTTTT. Residues: CASSLGGTLNTGELFF.

This clonotype was counted only a few times. The CDR3: CASSPGRGLAGAGELFF. The CDR3 region has the DNA TGTGCCAGCAGCCCGGGACGGGGACTAGCGGGAGCCGGGGAGCTGTTTTTT. The chain joins TRBV11-2 to TRBJ2-2; 14 positions agree with TRBD2. This CDR3 spans 17 amino acids. From germline, CDR1 is SGHAT and CDR2 FQNNGV. V was pared by 5 bases and J by 6 bases, with 8 bases of the junction left unmatched.

This clonotype turned up a few times. The V gene is TRBV18, the J gene TRBJ2-7, with 7 bases fitting TRBD1. V dropped 3 bases and J dropped 2; count of bases not matched to a gene: 7. The germline V gene encodes CDR1 KGHSH and CDR2 LQKENI. The CDR3 covers 15 residues. CDR3 residues: CASSPTGWGTYEQYF. The CDR3 DNA is TGTGCCAGCTCACCGACAGGGTGGGGAACCTACGAGCAGTACTTC.

This sequence joins TRBV7-2 and TRBJ2-1; 8 bases line up with TRBD2. The CDR3 length is 16 residues. The V gene's germline CDR1 is SGHTA and CDR2 FQGNSA. V lost 5 bases to trimming and J lost 6 bases; unmatched junction nucleotides: 12. The CDR3: CASSPSAGVGGNEQFF. The CDR3 DNA sequence: TGTGCCAGCAGCCCATCAGCGGGAGTGGGGGGCAATGAGCAGTTCTTC. The variable domain in full, completed from reference TRBV7-2 and TRBJ2-1, reads GAGVSQSPSNKVTEKGKDVELRCDPISGHTALYWYRQSLGQGLEFLIYFQGNSAPDKSGLPSDRFSAERTGGSVSTLTIQRTQQEDSAVYLCASSPSAGVGGNEQFFGPGTRLTVL.

The chain employs TRBV6-2 or TRBV6-3 and TRBJ2-7; D ambiguous. V lost 1 base and J 6 bases, leaving 10 bases between the germline ends. Germline V gene lookup returns CDR1 MNHEY and CDR2 SVGEGT. The CDR3 spans 13 residues. Here the CDR3 DNA reads TGTGCCAGCAGTTACTGGCGGATGGTCGAGCAGTACTTC. It codes for CASSYWRMVEQYF.

This clonotype has just a few counts. The chain uses TRBV10-3 and TRBJ1-1, with D perhaps TRBD1 (6 bases). There are 14 residues in the CDR3. Germline values: CDR1 ENHRY, CDR2 SYGVKD. Trimming stripped 6 bases from V and 0 bases from J, with 11 bases between. CDR3 sequence (DNA): TGTGCCATCAGGAGGACAGAGATGAACACTGAAGCTTTCTTT. Translating gives CAIRRTEMNTEAFF.

Comment on this clonotype: The junction shows a germline mismatch at one end, possibly a read error. The CDR3 reads CASSAGNNEKFF. The CDR3 nucleotides read TGCGCCAGCAGTGCAGGGAACAATGAGAAGTTCTTC. This chain links TRBV10-1 with TRBJ2-1; D is possibly TRBD1 (5 bases). The CDR3 loop spans 12 amino acids. Germline V lookup: CDR1 WNHNN, CDR2 SYGVQD (reference sequence).

This clonotype was seen ten or more times. The rearrangement joins TRBV4-3 to TRBJ2-2; D gene unclear. The CDR3 sequence is 13 residues long. Trimming shortened V by 1 base and J by 7 bases, and 7 bases separated the two germline ends. In germline, CDR1 is LGHNA, CDR2 YSLEER. CDR3 loop: CASSQVGIGELFF. The CDR3 region has the DNA TGCGCCAGCAGCCAAGTGGGGATCGGGGAGCTGTTTTTT.

This clonotype was counted only a few times. V usage is TRBV27 and J usage is TRBJ2-1; 9 bases agree with TRBD2. Unmatched junction bases numbered 14, after V lost 6 bases and J lost 8 bases. There are 16 residues in the CDR3. In germline, CDR1 is MNHEY, CDR2 SMNVEV (reference sequence). The chain's CDR3 is CASSEGAGLAIHEQFF. CDR3 nucleotides: TGTGCCAGCAGCGAAGGGGCTGGACTAGCGATCCATGAGCAGTTCTTC.

The sample holds a few counts of this clonotype. The V gene is TRBV6-1, the J gene TRBJ2-7; 10 bases line up with TRBD1. This CDR3 is 16 amino acids long. Trimming at V came to 7 bases and at J to 3 bases, leaving 12 bases not matched to a gene. Germline V lookup: CDR1 MNHNS, CDR2 SASEGT. DNA of the CDR3: TGTGCCAGCATCCTCTCCTCCGGGACAGGGGTCTACGAGCAGTACTTC. Amino acid sequence: CASILSSGTGVYEQYF.

The V gene is TRBV6-9, the J gene TRBJ2-5, with unresolved D. The germline V gene encodes CDR1 MNHGY and CDR2 SVAAGI. The CDR3 covers 14 residues. Trimming took 0 bases from V and 1 from J, leaving 6 bases between them. The CDR3 reads CASSYSAVQETQYF. The CDR3 DNA reads TGTGCCAGCAGTTATTCGGCTGTCCAAGAGACCCAGTACTTC.

J is TRBJ1-6 and V is TRBV20-1; D might be TRBD1 (5 bases). Between the trimmed V and J ends, which lost 3 bases and 8 bases, there was a span of 11 bases. This CDR3 spans 13 amino acids. Germline V gives CDR1 DFQATT, CDR2 SNEGSKA (reference sequence). As DNA, the CDR3 is TGCAGTGCTAGTACGAGGGGTCATTCACCCCTCCACTTT. Its translation is CSASTRGHSPLHF.